One and the same sample provided the 21 T cell receptor beta chains below, sequenced in a study of cytomegalovirus exposure and HLA in healthy donors. The PCR ran on 60 Vbeta and 13 Jbeta primers. Sequenced by immunoSEQ multiplex PCR; TCRdb stores in-frame clones only, minus some. The table includes about 160,000 clones, around 77% detected once. The source material was PBMCs. The source of these receptors is a man aged 45-65 years in good health and CMV-seropositive.

The chain combines TRBV15 with TRBJ2-3; D ambiguous. In germline, CDR1 is LNHNV, CDR2 YYDKDF (reference sequence). V dropped 7 bases and J dropped 3 bases, with 20 bases sitting between them. The length of the CDR3 is 16 residues. The CDR3 DNA is TGTGCCACCATCAAGACTGTCACCTCAGAAACAGATACGCAGTATTTT. It translates to CATIKTVTSETDTQYF. Using reference TRBV15 and TRBJ2-3 for the parts outside the CDR3, the full variable domain is DAMVIQNPRYQVTQFGKPVTLSCSQTLNHNVMYWYQQKSSQAPKLLFHYYDKDFNNEADTPDNFQSRRPNTSFCFLDIRSPGLGDTAMYLCATIKTVTSETDTQYFGPGTRLTVL.

This clone has only one observation. The chain's CDR3 is CASSLSGGDQETQYF. In DNA form, the CDR3 reads TGTGCCAGCAGCTTGTCCGGGGGAGACCAAGAGACCCAGTACTTC. This chain connects TRBV5-6 to TRBJ2-5, with D perhaps TRBD2 (6 bases). This CDR3 region has 15 residues. Germline lookup yields CDR1 SGHDT and CDR2 YYEEEE. The ends were cut back, 1 base at V and 0 bases at J, with 10 bases in the middle.

This chain connects TRBV5-1 to TRBJ2-7, with 7 bases fitting TRBD1. Germline loops: CDR1 SGHRS, CDR2 YFSETQ. V was pared by 3 bases and J by 1 base, with 4 bases of the junction left unmatched. The CDR3 totals 14 residues. The chain's CDR3 is CASSSGQESYEQYF. The DNA of the CDR3 is TGCGCCAGCAGCTCCGGACAGGAGTCCTACGAGCAGTACTTC.

The chain has TRBV9 and TRBJ1-6; tentatively, D is TRBD1 (6 bases). Germline CDR1 reads SGDLS; CDR2 reads YYNGEE. The CDR3 is 18 amino acids. Deletions cut 0 bases from V and 0 bases from J, with 13 bases between. CDR3 loop: CASSVDGGDSSYNSPLHF. The CDR3, as DNA: TGTGCCAGCAGCGTAGATGGGGGCGACAGCTCCTATAATTCACCCCTCCACTTT.

The chain uses TRBV6-5 and TRBJ2-2, with TRBD1 identical over 10 bases. Germline V lookup: CDR1 MNHEY, CDR2 SVGAGI. The V and J ends lost 7 bases and 7 bases, in that order; junction bases with no gene match: 6. The CDR3 spans 14 residues. This chain's CDR3 is CASISTGGRGELFF. CDR3 DNA sequence: TGTGCCAGCATTTCGACAGGGGGCCGCGGGGAGCTGTTTTTT.

Points on this clone: At the DNA level, this CDR3 is encoded by other sequences in the same sample as well. V is TRBV29-1 and J is TRBJ2-7, with TRBD1 as a possible D gene (6 bases). Trimming cost V 2 bases and J 0 bases, with 11 bases left between them. The CDR3 spans 14 residues. From germline, CDR1 is SQVTM and CDR2 ANQGSEA. The CDR3 DNA sequence: TGCAGCGTTGAAAGACAGGAGGACTCCTACGAGCAGTACTTC. Protein sequence: CSVERQEDSYEQYF.

This sequence joins TRBV5-1 and TRBJ2-7, with TRBD2 matching 7 bases. The CDR3 extends over 14 amino acids. Unmatched junction bases numbered 4, after V lost 4 bases and J lost 0 bases. Germline CDR1 reads SGHRS; CDR2 reads YFSETQ. Written as DNA, the CDR3 is TGCGCCAGCAGCCCGACTAGCTACTCCTACGAGCAGTACTTC. Its protein product is CASSPTSYSYEQYF. Together with reference TRBV5-1 and TRBJ2-7, the CDR3 gives the full variable domain: KAGVTQTPRYLIKTRGQQVTLSCSPISGHRSVSWYQQTPGQGLQFLFEYFSETQRNKGNFPGRFSGRQFSNSRSEMNVSTLELGDSALYLCASSPTSYSYEQYFGPGTRLTVT.

This clone has only a few counts. The chain joins TRBV7-2 to TRBJ2-2; 10 bases are a match to TRBD2. Germline trimming cut 6 bases from V and 7 bases from J; bases unmatched to any gene: 14. The V gene's germline CDR1 is SGHTA and CDR2 FQGNSA. CDR3 length equals 17 residues. DNA for the CDR3: TGTGCCAGCAGTTTCGTTGGACTAGCGGTGGCGGGCGGGGAGCTGTTTTTT. Amino acid sequence: CASSFVGLAVAGGELFF. Based on the CDR3 plus reference TRBV7-2 and TRBJ2-2, the full variable domain is GAGVSQSPSNKVTEKGKDVELRCDPISGHTALYWYRQSLGQGLEFLIYFQGNSAPDKSGLPSDRFSAERTGGSVSTLTIQRTQQEDSAVYLCASSFVGLAVAGGELFFGEGSRLTVL.

V and J are TRBV5-8 and TRBJ2-7; 7 bases line up with TRBD1. J was trimmed by 0 bases and V by 3 bases; bases with no gene match: 0. Germline V gives CDR1 SGHTS, CDR2 YDEGEE. This CDR3 region has 13 residues. The CDR3 here is CASSWDSSYEQYF. In nucleotides, the CDR3 is TGTGCCAGCAGCTGGGACAGCTCCTACGAGCAGTACTTC.

The chain joins TRBV5-1 to TRBJ2-2; 9 bases line up with TRBD2. Germline assignment: CDR1 SGHRS and CDR2 YFSETQ. This CDR3 is 16 amino acids long. Trimming at V came to 4 bases and at J to 7 bases, leaving 11 bases not matched to a gene. The CDR3 DNA sequence: TGCGCCAGCAGCCCTTATAGCGGGGGAAGCGGCGGGGAGCTGTTTTTT. It is translated as CASSPYSGGSGGELFF.

This chain connects TRBV6-4 to TRBJ2-1; 11 positions agree with TRBD2. Germline V lookup: CDR1 MRHNA, CDR2 SNTAGT. Unmatched junction bases numbered 4, after V lost 5 bases and J lost 4 bases. The CDR3 loop spans 15 amino acids. The CDR3 DNA reads as TGTGCCAGCAGTCCACTAGCGGGGGTTTACAATGAGCAGTTCTTC. It encodes CASSPLAGVYNEQFF.

The chain links TRBV6-5 to TRBJ2-5; D is ambiguous. This CDR3 has 12 residues. Germline loops: CDR1 MNHEY, CDR2 SVGAGI. The ends were cut back, 5 bases at V and 0 bases at J, with 4 bases in the middle. The CDR3 DNA reads as TGTGCCAGCAGTGAGGACCAAGAGACCCAGTACTTC. It specifies CASSEDQETQYF.

The V gene is TRBV29-1, the J gene TRBJ1-4; the match to TRBD1 covers 10 bases. J gave up 8 bases and V 7 bases, and 4 bases lay outside the gene matches. This CDR3 comprises 12 residues. Germline V lookup: CDR1 SQVTM, CDR2 ANQGSEA. Written as DNA, the CDR3 is TGCAGCGCCGGACAGGGGGTGGAAAAACTGTTTTTT. This gives the protein CSAGQGVEKLFF. Full variable domain (remainder filled in from reference TRBV29-1 and TRBJ1-4): SAVISQKPSRDICQRGTSLTIQCQVDSQVTMMFWYRQQPGQSLTLIATANQGSEATYESGFVIDKFPISRPNLTFSTLTVSNMSPEDSSIYLCSAGQGVEKLFFGSGTQLSVL.

The V and J genes are TRBV14 and TRBJ1-2; 9 bases align to TRBD1. The germline V gene has CDR1 SGHDN and CDR2 FVKESK. V trimming: 4 bases; J trimming: 8 bases; junction bases outside the gene matches: 11. The CDR3 consists of 15 residues. CDR3 amino acids: CASSPTRAGTGGYTF. The CDR3 coding sequence is TGTGCCAGCAGCCCCACCCGGGCAGGGACAGGGGGCTACACCTTC.

This clone came up once. The junction and the germline gene differ at one end; a read error may be behind it. V gene TRBV7-2 combines with J gene TRBJ1-2; D remains unclear. The CDR3 totals 17 residues. Germline CDR1 SGHTA, CDR2 FQGNSA. The DNA of the CDR3 is TGTGCCGGCAGCTTAGTAGTCGGCGGCAAAGGCTTCTATGGCTACACCTTC. Protein product: CAGSLVVGGKGFYGYTF. Full variable domain (missing parts from reference TRBV7-2 and TRBJ1-2): GAGVSQSPSNKVTEKGKDVELRCDPISGHTALYWYRQSLGQGLEFLIYFQGNSAPDKSGLPSDRFSAERTGGSVSTLTIQRTQQEDSAVYLCAGSLVVGGKGFYGYTFGSGTRLTVV.

The chain carries TRBV10-3 and TRBJ2-3; 11 positions match TRBD2. The CDR3 extends over 15 amino acids. The V segment lost 6 bases and the J segment 2 bases; nucleotides outside the gene matches: 4. Per germline, CDR1 ENHRY and CDR2 SYGVKD. DNA for the CDR3: TGTGCCATCAGAACTAGCGGGGGCCTCACAGATACGCAGTATTTT. Translation gives CAIRTSGGLTDTQYF.

The chain joins TRBV13 to TRBJ1-2, with unresolved D. V dropped 0 bases and J dropped 7 bases, with 6 bases sitting between them. CDR1 and CDR2 from the germline V gene are PRHDT and FYEKMQ (reference sequence). This CDR3 spans 12 amino acids. The CDR3 nucleotides are TGTGCCAGCAGCTTAGGTGGAGGTGGCTACACCTTC. Translated, it gives CASSLGGGGYTF.

This chain links TRBV29-1 with TRBJ1-6, with 7 bases fitting TRBD1. Germline V gene data show CDR1 as SQVTM and CDR2 as ANQGSEA. The CDR3 contains 15 residues. V shed 4 bases and J 9 bases; nucleotides not matched to a gene: 12. This chain's CDR3 is CSVGSAQGKSSPLHF. The CDR3 DNA sequence: TGCAGCGTTGGCTCCGCACAGGGGAAGAGTTCACCCCTCCACTTT.

Points on this clone: One end of the junction varies from germline; a read error may be responsible. The J gene is TRBJ1-5, the V gene TRBV19; 9 bases align to TRBD1. Germline lookup yields CDR1 LNHDA and CDR2 SQIVND (reference sequence). This CDR3 comprises 14 residues. The CDR3: CASSIRTGDQPPHF. In DNA form, the CDR3 reads TGTGCCAGTAGTATACGGACAGGGGATCAGCCCCCGCATTTT.

Only one count was recorded for this clone. The V call is TRBV5-1, the J call TRBJ2-2; 8 nucleotides align to TRBD2. V gave up 0 bases and J gave up 2 bases; unmatched junction bases: 9. This CDR3 region has 18 residues. Germline V lookup: CDR1 SGHRS, CDR2 YFSETQ. The CDR3: CASSLVGAAGENTGELFF. The CDR3 nucleotides are TGCGCCAGCAGCTTGGTAGGTGCAGCGGGGGAAAACACCGGGGAGCTGTTTTTT.

The chain employs TRBV9 and TRBJ1-2; 8 nucleotides agree with TRBD1. V gave up 3 bases and J gave up 2 bases; unmatched junction bases: 6. The CDR3 has 15 residues. Germline assignment: CDR1 SGDLS and CDR2 YYNGEE. CDR3 in amino acids: CASSASGTGNYGYTF. Here the CDR3 DNA reads TGTGCCAGCAGCGCTAGCGGGACAGGCAACTATGGCTACACCTTC.